This is a list of T cell receptor beta chains from one sample in a study of tumor and adjacent non-tumor tissue in lung cancer. Using its own MiXCR run on the multiplex PCR reads, TCRdb lists one record per CDR3 protein. Of some 200,000 distinct CDR3 sequences in the sample, around 71% were seen once. The sequencing sample was made of lung tumor tissue. All receptors come from a man in his sixties with non-small cell lung cancer. Each CDR3 is given without its conserved first and last residue.

J: TRBJ2-7
V: TRBV5-4
CDR3: ASSLVGTASSYEQY

J: TRBJ2-1
V: TRBV11-2
CDR3: ASSFRSSGWAGSDEQF

J: TRBJ2-7
V: TRBV11-3
CDR3: ATSLGLVEMY

J: TRBJ2-1
V: TRBV11-1
CDR3: ASSLYTGQF

J: TRBJ1-5
V: TRBV4-2
CDR3: ANSQDPTGHGNQPQH

J: TRBJ1-1
V: TRBV11-2
CDR3: ASSMMGRLNTEAF

J: TRBJ2-1
V: TRBV20-1
CDR3: SAKPRTRTNDEQF

J: TRBJ2-1
V: TRBV5-6
CDR3: ASSKTGTSGKNEQF

J: TRBJ2-5
V: TRBV11-2
CDR3: ANSLVGTVAETQY

J: TRBJ2-3
V: TRBV28
CDR3: AWADRGYTDTQY

J: TRBJ2-1
V: TRBV20-1
CDR3: SARNWQGLAATYNEQF

J: TRBJ1-5
V: TRBV6-2/TRBV6-3
CDR3: ASRSEVSNQPQH

J: TRBJ1-2
V: TRBV6-1
CDR3: ASSMWVDYGYT

J: TRBJ2-7
V: TRBV11-2
CDR3: ASSLDGRDLGIYEQH

J: TRBJ2-1
V: TRBV20-1
CDR3: SASLRGHQSSYNEQF

J: TRBJ2-3
V: TRBV20-1
CDR3: SRSGLAGAGLTDTQY

J: TRBJ2-3
V: TRBV20-1
CDR3: SASGLAGAFADTQY

J: TRBJ1-3
V: TRBV11-2
CDR3: ARSELGSNSGNTIY

J: TRBJ1-2
V: TRBV11-2
CDR3: TSSSAGQGYGYT

J: TRBJ1-6
V: TRBV5-1
CDR3: ASRGQGSYNSPIH

J: TRBJ2-1
V: TRBV4-2
CDR3: ASSQDLGGSYNEQF

J: TRBJ1-5
V: TRBV6-5
CDR3: ASNQSTGGGHPQH

J: TRBJ1-1
V: TRBV11-3
CDR3: ASISDGEAEAF

J: TRBJ1-6
V: TRBV20-1
CDR3: SARTGHSPLH

J: TRBJ2-3
V: TRBV5-4
CDR3: ACSAGLEISGTQY

J: TRBJ2-1
V: TRBV11-2
CDR3: VSSSRGWGGRAYNEQF

J: TRBJ2-5
V: TRBV6-2/TRBV6-3
CDR3: ASRQGNLETQY

J: TRBJ1-2
V: TRBV6-5
CDR3: ASSQGQGRRGYT

J: TRBJ1-5
V: TRBV5-6
CDR3: ASSLWSARQPQH

J: TRBJ2-1
V: TRBV20-1
CDR3: SARADMGSYNEQF

J: TRBJ2-3
V: TRBV13
CDR3: ASSLAPGTQY

J: TRBJ2-1
V: TRBV5-6
CDR3: GSSSSGFYEQF

J: TRBJ1-5
V: TRBV20-1
CDR3: SATEEGNRPQH

J: TRBJ1-2
V: TRBV6-5
CDR3: ASSEAPGPGGYT

J: TRBJ2-1
V: TRBV12-3/TRBV12-4
CDR3: ASSLSSGGARNEQF

J: TRBJ1-1
V: TRBV20-1
CDR3: SAKEGFDTEAF

J: TRBJ1-6
V: TRBV20-1
CDR3: SARVQGEHSPLH

J: TRBJ1-5
V: TRBV28
CDR3: ASSPPTGGTQPQH

J: TRBJ2-3
V: TRBV30
CDR3: AWSVASGDTQY

J: TRBJ1-4
V: TRBV4-2
CDR3: ASQDGPSQATNEKLF

J: TRBJ1-5
V: TRBV7-8
CDR3: ASSAGPLFQPQH